A single sample gave rise to the 19 T cell receptor beta chains below, sequenced in a study of blood T cell repertoires in COVID-19. Libraries were prepared by immunoSEQ multiplex PCR; TCRdb keeps only in-frame clonotypes and omits some of them. Of about 60,000 clones in the sample, about 90% were seen once. The sequenced sample consisted of peripheral blood. The receptors stem from a human donor with active COVID-19. The donor label of this sample is uncertain.

The V call is TRBV5-4, the J call TRBJ2-7, with 8 positions matching TRBD2. Germline trimming cut 0 bases from V and 2 bases from J; bases unmatched to any gene: 1. CDR1 is SGHNT and CDR2 is YYREEE in the germline V gene (reference sequence). The CDR3 runs 14 residues. In nucleotides, the CDR3 is TGTGCCAGCAGCTTGGAGCGGGGGACCTACGAGCAGTACTTC. This gives the protein CASSLERGTYEQYF.

V gene TRBV5-1 combines with J gene TRBJ1-1; D gene ambiguous. Germline V lookup: CDR1 SGHRS, CDR2 YFSETQ. The CDR3 sequence is 13 residues long. The V gene lost 4 bases and the J gene lost 8 bases, with 15 bases spanning the gap. The CDR3 here is CASSHNRAGEAFF. The CDR3, as DNA: TGCGCCAGCAGCCACAATAGAGCGGGGGAAGCTTTCTTT.

By share, this clone counts as medium-sized. The chain uses TRBV3-1 (or the pseudogene TRBV3-2) and TRBJ2-1; D is unclear. Per the germline V gene, CDR1 is LGHDT and CDR2 is YNNKEL (reference sequence). V was shortened by 1 base and J by 4 bases, with 14 bases between the two germline ends. CDR3 size: 16 residues. The CDR3 nucleotides are TGTGCCAGCAGCCAAGGTGACTCCAATCCTTACAATGAGCAGTTCTTC. Protein: CASSQGDSNPYNEQFF.

The V gene is TRBV18, the J gene TRBJ2-5, with 8 bases that match TRBD1. This CDR3 is 17 amino acids long. V lost 4 bases and J lost 5; bases outside the gene matches: 15. CDR1 is KGHSH and CDR2 is LQKENI in the germline V gene. CDR3 coding DNA: TGTGCCAGCTCACTTCTCCCTTCTCAGGGGGCGAGGGAGACCCAGTACTTC. Translating gives CASSLLPSQGARETQYF.

The chain joins TRBV2 to TRBJ2-7; D possibly corresponds to TRBD1 (6 bases). The germline gives CDR1 SNHLY, CDR2 FYNNEI. The ends were cut back, 9 bases at V and 3 bases at J, with 18 bases in the middle. The CDR3 loop spans 14 amino acids. CDR3 DNA sequence: TGTGCCAGTTCAGAAGGGACACACTACTACGAGCAGTACTTC. Encoded protein: CASSEGTHYYEQYF.

The CDR3 loop reads CASSYAPSGGSYEQYF. The CDR3 nucleotides read TGTGCCAGCAGTTACGCTCCTAGCGGGGGCTCCTACGAGCAGTACTTC. The chain links TRBV6-5 to TRBJ2-7; 10 nucleotides align to TRBD2. V lost 2 bases to trimming and J lost 0 bases; unmatched junction nucleotides: 4. This CDR3 comprises 16 residues. Germline lookup yields CDR1 MNHEY and CDR2 SVGAGI.

The rearrangement uses TRBV6-2 or TRBV6-3 and TRBJ2-5; 10 bases agree with TRBD2. CDR3 length: 16 residues. The V segment lost 2 bases and the J segment 1 base; nucleotides outside the gene matches: 4. CDR1 and CDR2 (germline): MNHEY, SVGEGT. Here the CDR3 DNA reads TGTGCCAGCAGTTACACACTAGCGGGACTCCAAGAGACCCAGTACTTC. This gives the protein CASSYTLAGLQETQYF.

The V and J genes are TRBV29-1 and TRBJ2-7, with 7 nucleotides matching TRBD2. V dropped 6 bases and J dropped 5; count of bases not matched to a gene: 13. CDR3 length: 14 residues. The germline V gene encodes CDR1 SQVTM and CDR2 ANQGSEA. This CDR3 is CSVGGLERGNEQYF. For the CDR3, the DNA is TGCAGCGTCGGGGGGTTGGAGAGGGGCAACGAGCAGTACTTC.

This clone showed up just once. The CDR3 bases are TGTGCCTGGAAGGGGGTAACCTACGAGCAGTACTTC. Translating gives CAWKGVTYEQYF. The chain combines TRBV30 with TRBJ2-7, with a possible D match to TRBD1 (6 bases). The ends were cut back, 4 bases at V and 2 bases at J, with 9 bases in the middle. The germline CDR1 and CDR2 sequences are GTSNPN and SVGIG (reference sequence). The CDR3 covers 12 residues.

The chain employs TRBV6-4 and TRBJ2-3; 9 bases fit TRBD2. Trimming at V came to 4 bases and at J to 5 bases, leaving 7 bases not matched to a gene. CDR3 length: 15 amino acids. Germline assignment: CDR1 MRHNA and CDR2 SNTAGT. The CDR3 here is CASSVLAGEGDTQYF. The CDR3 nucleotides read TGTGCCAGCAGTGTCTTAGCGGGAGAGGGAGATACGCAGTATTTT.

The J gene is TRBJ2-1, the V gene TRBV28; 7 bases line up with TRBD1. The CDR3 runs 15 residues. Germline-derived CDR1 and CDR2 are MDHEN and SYDVKM. J gave up 7 bases and V 10 bases, and 16 bases lay outside the gene matches. The chain's CDR3 is CATSAGTVTGNEQFF. Written as DNA, the CDR3 is TGTGCCACTTCCGCCGGGACAGTGACCGGAAATGAGCAGTTCTTC.

The V and J genes are TRBV7-6 and TRBJ1-1, with 11 bases matching TRBD1. The J segment lost 1 base and the V segment lost 1 base, leaving 2 bases of the junction unmatched. CDR1 is SGHVS, CDR2 FNYEAQ, per germline. CDR3 size: 16 residues. The CDR3: CASSLEGTGGNTEAFF. The CDR3 DNA follows: TGTGCCAGCAGCTTAGAGGGGACAGGGGGGAACACTGAAGCTTTCTTT.

This sequence joins TRBV5-5 and TRBJ2-2; tentatively, D is TRBD2 (7 bases). The CDR3 is 18 residues long. Germline-derived CDR1 and CDR2 are SGHKS and YYEKEE (reference sequence). V was pared by 0 bases and J by 3 bases, with 18 bases between. CDR3 in DNA: TGTGCCAGCAGCTTGGCCAGGACGGGGGGCGCAGACACCGGGGAGCTGTTTTTT. This translates into CASSLARTGGADTGELFF.

This clone was recorded a few times. The rearrangement links TRBV6-6 to TRBJ1-3; the match to TRBD1 covers 9 bases. The CDR3 runs 16 residues. Trimming removed 6 bases from V and 1 base from J; junction bases left unmatched: 7. CDR1 and CDR2 from the germline V gene are MNHNY and SVGAGI (reference sequence). CDR3 sequence: CASSPGQGSSGNTIYF. The CDR3 coding sequence is TGTGCCAGCAGCCCGGGACAGGGAAGTTCTGGAAACACCATATATTTT.

V gene TRBV5-4 combines with J gene TRBJ1-5; 7 nucleotides match TRBD1. V was pared by 2 bases and J by 1 base, with 0 bases of the junction left unmatched. CDR3 length: 14 amino acids. Germline V gene lookup returns CDR1 SGHNT and CDR2 YYREEE (reference sequence). This CDR3 is CASSLQGSNQPQHF. The CDR3, as DNA: TGTGCCAGCAGCTTACAGGGGAGCAATCAGCCCCAGCATTTT.

The chain uses TRBV2 and TRBJ2-1; the match to TRBD2 covers 9 bases. The CDR3 is 15 residues long. V lost 6 bases, J lost 4 bases, and 7 bases stayed unmatched. The germline V gene encodes CDR1 SNHLY and CDR2 FYNNEI. The CDR3 is CASSYDSGGYNEQFF. As DNA, the CDR3 is TGTGCCAGCAGCTACGATAGCGGGGGTTACAATGAGCAGTTCTTC.

The rearrangement joins TRBV19 to TRBJ2-3; D is undetermined. The CDR3 has 13 residues. In germline, CDR1 is LNHDA, CDR2 SQIVND (reference sequence). V was clipped by 5 bases and J by 3 bases, with 9 bases between them. CDR3 sequence reads: CASSSTMTDTQYF. The CDR3 nucleotides are TGTGCCAGTAGTTCCACAATGACAGATACGCAGTATTTT.

This clone was picked up one time. The chain recombines TRBV7-9 with TRBJ2-1, with 7 bases fitting TRBD2. Germline trimming cut 5 bases from V and 9 bases from J; bases unmatched to any gene: 1. The germline gives CDR1 SEHNR, CDR2 FQNEAQ (reference sequence). This CDR3 is built from 11 residues. Here the CDR3 DNA reads TGTGCCAGCAGCCCTAGCGGTGAGCAGTTCTTC. Translation: CASSPSGEQFF.

The genes are TRBV13 and TRBJ2-2; D is undetermined. This CDR3 has 13 amino acids. Between the trimmed V and J ends, which lost 5 bases and 3 bases, there was a span of 7 bases. Germline values: CDR1 PRHDT, CDR2 FYEKMQ (reference sequence). CDR3 sequence: CASSLVYTGELFF. CDR3 nucleotides: TGTGCCAGCAGCCTCGTGTACACCGGGGAGCTGTTTTTT.